This TCR beta chain was retrieved from a study of human versus mouse CDR3 diversity and MHC coevolution (TCRdb year 2017). With regard to the full study: The immunoSEQ assay was reported to detect one in 200,000 T cells and to minimize multiplex PCR amplification bias. Human naive CD4 T cell repertoires served as a reference for TCR selection on multiple MHC II alleles, compared against human-TCR-locus transgenic mice with single MHC II. Three healthy volunteer blood donors were included in the human cohort, with one aged 30 to 39, one aged 40 to 50 and one aged 60 to 69 at collection. Across mouse and human samples, each sample had between about 0.6 x 10^7 and 1.7 x 10^7 valid reads.

Genomic DNA was extracted from the sorted cells using the QIAGEN blood and tissue kit and was quantified on a NanoDrop 1000. Using multiplex PCR of genomic DNA, the immunoSEQ platform deep sequenced and quantified the TCR alpha and beta chains. Per the source publication's procedure: IMGT gene and region definitions were used to annotate TCR sequences. Out-of-frame rearrangements were used as a proxy for the preselection repertoire and compared with in-frame clonotypes. Repertoire size was estimated with the iCHAO1 estimator supplied with the immunoSEQ platform. A Gini index, which is based on the Lorenz curve, was applied to in-frame amino acid clonotypes to measure clonal inequality. The intersect function of the R package tcR was used to count shared clonotypes, and the Jaccard index was used to score similarity. The R prcomp function was used without normalization to run principal component analysis of V, J and V-J usage frequencies. Sourced from immuneACCESS, this table was stored by TCRdb with only in-frame sequences that have V and J called. A share of the clones is absent; for the studies checked, an unresolved V gene accounts for under half, and the remainder has no known explanation. That table gives V, J and clone size, and the DNA gave D and trimming. The sample records fewer than 100,000 clones, 85% to 95% of which are singletons. 1.1% to 1.5% of the sample is in the top ten clones.

Fluorescence-activated cell sorting was used to pull naive CD4 T cells, meaning cells that were CD45RO-negative and CD62L-positive, out of the PBMCs. Around 48 ml of fresh peripheral blood was collected from each donor, and PBMCs were isolated by Ficoll density centrifugation. All samples were sorted on a FACSAria III instrument and reached purity above 85%. This clone was seen more than once but under ten times. Which antigen it targets is not known. No per-base quality is available; no much larger clone lies one base away. The junction shows trimming of 4 bases on V and 7 bases on J, plus 13 bases between the germline ends. Including cysteine and phenylalanine, the CDR3 has 14 amino acids. The retained sequence is limited to the CDR3, 42 bases, with the frame set at the first base. CDR1 and CDR2 are drawn from the germline V gene (reference sequence): LNHDA, SQIVND. General findings and caveats noted by the study authors: Because human T cells were selected on several MHC II alleles, repertoire diversity in humans and mice was not considered directly comparable. The lowest clonal inequality scores among all compared groups were observed in most of the three human donors. On average, humans had more CDR3 deletions and insertions than mice did, pointing to greater exonuclease and TdT activity. According to iCHAO1 estimates, humans had the largest TCR beta repertoire, around 1.7 million clonotypes, which was attributed likely to selection by multiple MHC II molecules.

The chain is encoded by TRBV19 joined to TRBJ1-4, with TRBD1 tentatively as D gene (6 bases match). Sequenced input: naive CD4+ T cells from blood. Read against the paper, the sample's cell subset or site label means: CD45RO-negative CD62L-positive naive CD4 T cells. This clonotype was obtained from a person between 25 and 70 years old in good health. The nucleotide sequence reads as follows: TGTGCCAGTAGTAGTGAGGGGGGGTTTGAAAAACTGTTTTTT. The translation is CASSSEGGFEKLFF.